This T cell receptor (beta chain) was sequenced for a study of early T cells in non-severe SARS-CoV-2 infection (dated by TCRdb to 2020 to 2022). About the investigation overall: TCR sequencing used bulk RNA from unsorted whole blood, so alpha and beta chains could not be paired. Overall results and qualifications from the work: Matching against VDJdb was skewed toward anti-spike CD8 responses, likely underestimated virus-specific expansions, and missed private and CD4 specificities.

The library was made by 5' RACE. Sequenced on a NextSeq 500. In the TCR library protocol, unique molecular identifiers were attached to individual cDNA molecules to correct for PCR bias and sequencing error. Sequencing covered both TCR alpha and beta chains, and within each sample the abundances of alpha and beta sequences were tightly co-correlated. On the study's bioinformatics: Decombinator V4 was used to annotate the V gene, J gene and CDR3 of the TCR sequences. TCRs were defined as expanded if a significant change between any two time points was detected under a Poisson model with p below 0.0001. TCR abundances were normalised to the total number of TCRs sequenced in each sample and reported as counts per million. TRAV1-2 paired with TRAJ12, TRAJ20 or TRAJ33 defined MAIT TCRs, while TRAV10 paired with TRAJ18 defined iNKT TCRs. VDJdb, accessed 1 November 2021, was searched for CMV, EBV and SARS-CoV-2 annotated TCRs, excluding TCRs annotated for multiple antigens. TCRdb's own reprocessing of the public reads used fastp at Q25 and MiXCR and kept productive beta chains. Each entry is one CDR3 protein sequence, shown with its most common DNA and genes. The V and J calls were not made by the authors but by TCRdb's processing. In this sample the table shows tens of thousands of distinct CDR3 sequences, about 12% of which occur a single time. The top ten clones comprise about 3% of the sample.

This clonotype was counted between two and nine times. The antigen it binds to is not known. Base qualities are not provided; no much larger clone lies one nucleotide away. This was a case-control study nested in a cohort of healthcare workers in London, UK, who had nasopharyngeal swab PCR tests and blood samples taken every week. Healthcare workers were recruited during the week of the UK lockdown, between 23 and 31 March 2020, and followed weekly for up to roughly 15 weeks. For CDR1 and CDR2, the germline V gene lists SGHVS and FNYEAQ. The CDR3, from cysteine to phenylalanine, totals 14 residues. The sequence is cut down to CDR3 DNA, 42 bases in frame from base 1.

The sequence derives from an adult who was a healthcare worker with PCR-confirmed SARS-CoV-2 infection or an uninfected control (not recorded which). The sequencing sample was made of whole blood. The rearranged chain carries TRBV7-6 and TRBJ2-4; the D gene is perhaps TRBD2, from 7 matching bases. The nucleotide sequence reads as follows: TGTGCTATAGGCCGGGGGGCGGTGGGTAACATTCAGTACTTC. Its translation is CAIGRGAVGNIQYF.